Given below is one T cell receptor beta chain in context. These data belong to a study of T cell changes during pregnancy in multiple sclerosis. The V gene's germline CDR1 is LNHNV and CDR2 YYDKDF (reference sequence). The CDR3 length is 16 residues. The V gene lost 4 bases and the J gene lost 3 bases, with 16 bases spanning the gap. Some clones are missing from TCRdb's copy, which holds only in-frame ones; the method was immunoSEQ multiplex PCR. The data contain 55,000 to 85,000 clones, about 94% of them singletons. The J gene is TRBJ1-3, the V gene TRBV15; tentatively, D is TRBD1 (5 bases). This TCR derives from a female donor with multiple sclerosis, enrolled in a pregnancy study. Sequences were derived from peripheral blood, sampled in the third trimester of pregnancy. In DNA, the CDR3 is TGTGCCACCAGCATCTCAACAGGTCGGCGTGGAAACACCATATATTTT. Its protein is CATSISTGRRGNTIYF. The variable domain in full, with the rest retrieved from reference TRBV15 and TRBJ1-3, is DAMVIQNPRYQVTQFGKPVTLSCSQTLNHNVMYWYQQKSSQAPKLLFHYYDKDFNNEADTPDNFQSRRPNTSFCFLDIRSPGLGDTAMYLCATSISTGRRGNTIYFGEGSWLTVV.